Below, 8 T cell receptor beta chains from the same sample are listed, as sequenced in a study of cytomegalovirus exposure and HLA in healthy donors (dated by TCRdb to the late 2010s). Library construction relied on the immunoSEQ multiplex PCR assay. For the multiplex PCR, a mixture combining 60 forward primers for TCR Vbeta segments and 13 reverse primers for TCR Jbeta segments was used. TCRdb provides this immuneACCESS table in a form limited to in-frame rearrangements. Some clones are lacking; in checked studies, under half of them reflect an unresolved V gene, and why the rest are absent is not known. This sample has over 85,000 clones in its table, and around 81% of those were observed once. The ten most abundant clones make up about 0.53% of the sample. What was sequenced was PBMCs. Source of these receptors: a man younger than 40 in good health and CMV-seronegative.

This clone has a single count. The gene calls are TRBV7-8 and TRBJ1-4; D uncertain. Germline CDR1 SGHVS, CDR2 FQNEAQ. The CDR3 contains 15 residues. Trimming left V 0 bases short and J 0 bases short, with 5 bases between. CDR3: CASSLAFTTNEKLFF. The CDR3 nucleotides are TGTGCCAGCAGCTTAGCTTTTACAACTAATGAAAAACTGTTTTTT. Looking up the rest from reference TRBV7-8 and TRBJ1-4 gives the full variable domain: GAGVSQSPRYKVAKRGQDVALRCDPISGHVSLFWYQQALGQGPEFLTYFQNEAQLDKSGLPSDRFFAERPEGSVSTLKIQRTQQEDSAVYLCASSLAFTTNEKLFFGSGTQLSVL.

This chain connects TRBV10-2 to TRBJ2-1, with D unclear. The V gene's germline CDR1 is WSHSY and CDR2 SAAADI. The CDR3 consists of 13 residues. The V end lost 8 bases, the J end lost 4 bases, and 12 bases lay between the germline ends. For the CDR3, the DNA is TGCGCCAGCTCTAAGTCGTCTTACAATGAGCAGTTCTTC. Translated, it gives CASSKSSYNEQFF.

The chain couples TRBV7-2 to TRBJ1-1; the D gene is possibly TRBD1 (6 bases). This CDR3 has 16 residues. Germline V gene lookup returns CDR1 SGHTA and CDR2 FQGNSA. V lost 1 base, J lost 5 bases, and 17 bases lay in between. The CDR3 DNA follows: TGTGCCAGCAGCTTAGTTGCGGGGGGCCCCTATACTGAAGCTTTCTTT. Its translation: CASSLVAGGPYTEAFF.

This chain links TRBV10-1 with TRBJ2-3, with D possibly TRBD1 on 6 matching bases. The CDR3 consists of 15 residues. V lost 9 bases and J lost 3, with 19 bases in between. The germline V gene encodes CDR1 WNHNN and CDR2 SYGVQD (reference sequence). The DNA for the CDR3 is TGCGCCAGGTTTCAGGGGAGAGTTGGAACAGATACGCAGTATTTT. Its protein is CARFQGRVGTDTQYF.

This sequence joins TRBV15 and TRBJ2-3; D is possibly TRBD2 (6 bases). The CDR3 extends over 15 amino acids. Looked up from germline, CDR1 is LNHNV and CDR2 is YYDKDF (reference sequence). Trimming stripped 2 bases from V and 4 bases from J, with 13 bases between. This CDR3 reads CATSRRKPGADTQYF. DNA for the CDR3: TGTGCCACCAGCAGACGAAAACCGGGGGCAGATACGCAGTATTTT.

As for this clone: Other DNA sequences of this sample code for an identical CDR3. The V call is TRBV6-5, the J call TRBJ1-2; TRBD1 might be the D (5 bases). V lost 5 bases and J 5 bases, leaving 9 bases between the germline ends. CDR1 is MNHEY and CDR2 is SVGAGI in the germline V gene. The CDR3 spans 12 residues. Here the CDR3 DNA reads TGTGCCAGCAGTACAGGTGGTTATGGCTACACCTTC. It is translated as CASSTGGYGYTF.

The chain has TRBV9 and TRBJ2-1; TRBD2 matches at 11 bases. The junction had 10 bases not matched to a gene; V was cut back by 3 bases and J by 14 bases. The CDR3 sequence is 14 residues long. Germline CDR1 is SGDLS and CDR2 is YYNGEE. CDR3 DNA: TGTGCCAGCAGCGAGCTAGCGGGGGGCTCCCCCGAGTTCTTC. Its translation is CASSELAGGSPEFF.

V gene TRBV4-1 combines with J gene TRBJ2-7, with D possibly being TRBD2 (5 bases). Trimming removed 4 bases from V and 0 bases from J, with 16 bases in between. The CDR3 covers 16 residues. CDR1 and CDR2 (germline): MGHRA, YSYEKL. CDR3 sequence reads: CASSLGSSGLSYEQYF. In DNA form, the CDR3 reads TGCGCCAGCAGCCTGGGTTCGAGCGGCCTCTCCTACGAGCAGTACTTC.